The 23 T cell receptor beta chains below were found in one sample sequenced in a study of regulatory T cells in long-lasting Graves disease. As to time point: newly diagnosed GD, antithyroid drugs for less than 3 months. Scientists built the TCR library using RNA that was extracted from PBMCs. With iRepertoire HTBI primers and Arm-PCR of CDR3 regions, TCR beta libraries were built. TCRdb re-called the multiplex PCR reads with MiXCR, one entry per CDR3 protein. The repertoire holds approximately 400,000 distinct CDR3 sequences, with over 12% as singletons. The same sample was also used in a study of T cells in Graves' hyperthyroidism and ophthalmopathy.

The sample here was peripheral blood mononuclear cells (PBMCs), taken at new diagnosis, from a patient treated with antithyroid drugs. The origin of the receptors is a woman in her thirties or forties with Graves disease.

This clonotype was detected many times. The chain uses TRBV28 and TRBJ1-5, with 12 bases that match TRBD1. The CDR3 loop spans 16 amino acids. Germline V CDR1 and CDR2: MDHEN, SYDVKM. J gave up 5 bases and V 7 bases, and 9 bases lay outside the gene matches. The CDR3 reads CASKPKGTGGYQPQHF. The CDR3 DNA reads TGTGCCAGCAAACCAAAGGGGACAGGGGGCTATCAGCCCCAGCATTTT.

This clonotype came up many times. The V call is TRBV28, the J call TRBJ2-1; 14 bases match TRBD2. V lost 7 bases, J lost 6 bases, and 23 bases stayed unmatched. The CDR3 contains 21 residues. Germline lookup yields CDR1 MDHEN and CDR2 SYDVKM. DNA for the CDR3: TGTGCCAGCACCCAGGGGAGGGGACTAGCGGGAGTGAGTCCCCTTGGCAATGAGCAGTTCTTC. Its protein product is CASTQGRGLAGVSPLGNEQFF.

Many counts were recorded for this clonotype. V usage is TRBV2 and J usage is TRBJ2-1, with 8 bases lining up with TRBD1. J was trimmed by 4 bases and V by 6 bases; bases with no gene match: 11. The CDR3 length is 16 residues. CDR1 is SNHLY and CDR2 is FYNNEI in the germline V gene. CDR3 amino acids: CASSQNDRGWYNEQFF. Here the CDR3 DNA reads TGTGCCAGCAGCCAAAACGACAGGGGATGGTACAATGAGCAGTTCTTC.

The V call is TRBV29-1, the J call TRBJ1-5; D is undetermined. V was pared by 2 bases and J by 0 bases, with 5 bases between. This CDR3 region has 13 residues. Germline assignment: CDR1 SQVTM and CDR2 ANQGSEA. The CDR3 loop reads CSVEINSNQPQHF. The CDR3 bases are TGCAGCGTTGAAATTAATAGCAATCAGCCCCAGCATTTT. The full variable domain, in which reference TRBV29-1 and TRBJ1-5 provide the parts outside the CDR3, is SAVISQKPSRDICQRGTSLTIQCQVDSQVTMMFWYRQQPGQSLTLIATANQGSEATYESGFVIDKFPISRPNLTFSTLTVSNMSPEDSSIYLCSVEINSNQPQHFGDGTRLSIL.

The table lists this clonotype with many counts. The V call is TRBV28, the J call TRBJ2-3, with D tentatively TRBD2 (6 bases). This CDR3 contains 17 residues. The ends were cut back, 5 bases at V and 2 bases at J, with 20 bases in the middle. Per the germline V gene, CDR1 is MDHEN and CDR2 is SYDVKM. The CDR3 DNA follows: TGTGCCAGCAGTCCCCGCCCCTCGGGACTGCTCACAGATACGCAGTATTTT. The encoded protein is CASSPRPSGLLTDTQYF.

This clonotype has ten or more counts. Since no conserved phenylalanine or tryptophan closes the CDR3, a read error is the likely cause. Because the CDR3's place on the DNA is in doubt, the DNA is left out and the CDR3 is given as listed by TCRdb. The gene calls are TRBV10-1 and TRBJ2-7; the table's D gene call, TRBD2, was not cross checked with the DNA. Germline CDR1 and CDR2: WNHNN and SYGVQD (reference sequence). The CDR3 numbers 15 amino acids, ends counted. The CDR3 protein is CASSESWFPAFGGRN.

V gene TRBV9 combines with J gene TRBJ2-4; D is perhaps TRBD1 (6 bases). Germline V gene sequence: CDR1 SGDLS, CDR2 YYNGEE. V lost 5 bases to trimming and J lost 3 bases, with 15 bases between them. This CDR3 comprises 15 residues. CDR3 DNA sequence: TGTGCCAGCAGTACAAGGGGGTATGGCAAAAACATTCAGTACTTC. It is translated as CASSTRGYGKNIQYF.

This clonotype was seen at least ten times. The chain combines TRBV6-1 with TRBJ2-1, with 14 bases matching TRBD2. After removal of 6 bases from V and 0 bases from J, the junction contained 13 bases not matched to a gene. CDR3 length: 20 residues. Germline lookup yields CDR1 MNHNS and CDR2 SASEGT. The CDR3 sequence: CASRGVGLAGGHSSYNEQFF. CDR3 DNA: TGTGCCAGCAGGGGCGTAGGACTAGCGGGAGGCCATAGCTCCTACAATGAGCAGTTCTTC.

This clonotype has more than one count but fewer than ten. The CDR3 protein is CANRGPRRDRGTDTQYF. The CDR3 bases are TGTGCCAACCGCGGACCTCGCCGGGACAGGGGCACAGATACGCAGTATTTT. This chain connects TRBV6-1 to TRBJ2-3, with 9 bases aligning to TRBD1. Germline V gene sequence: CDR1 MNHNS, CDR2 SASEGT. With 10 bases clipped from V and 1 base from J, the junction kept 15 bases outside the gene matches. This CDR3 contains 17 residues.

In this sample, this clonotype turned up many times. The chain has TRBV6-1 and TRBJ1-1, with 7 nucleotides matching TRBD1. Per the germline V gene, CDR1 is MNHNS and CDR2 is SASEGT. V trimming: 7 bases; J trimming: 2 bases; junction bases outside the gene matches: 4. The CDR3 consists of 13 residues. CDR3 protein: CASTGQINTEAFF. CDR3 coding DNA: TGTGCCAGCACGGGACAGATCAACACTGAAGCTTTCTTT.

This clonotype came up many times. An end of the junction differs from the germline gene, which may be a read error. The V call is TRBV27, the J call TRBJ1-6; D gene unclear. CDR1 and CDR2 (germline): MNHEY, SMNVEV (reference sequence). This CDR3 contains 13 residues. The DNA for the CDR3 is TGTGCCAGCAGCTTATCCTTGAATTCACCCCTCCACTTT. This sequence encodes CASSLSLNSPLHF.

V usage is TRBV6-2 or TRBV6-3 and J usage is TRBJ1-1; D is unclear. Looked up from germline, CDR1 is MNHEY and CDR2 is SVGEGT. This CDR3 is built from 13 residues. The V end lost 5 bases, the J end lost 3 bases, and 10 bases lay between the germline ends. The CDR3: CASSTSGYTEAFF. CDR3 bases: TGTGCCAGCAGTACAAGTGGGTACACTGAAGCTTTCTTT.

This clonotype has a count of ten or more. This chain joins TRBV6-2 or TRBV6-3 and TRBJ2-5, with 10 bases identical to TRBD2. Germline CDR1 is MNHEY and CDR2 is SVGEGT. V was pared by 6 bases and J by 3 bases, with 10 bases of the junction left unmatched. The CDR3 contains 16 residues. The CDR3 sequence: CASSLIWTSGEETQYF. Written as DNA, the CDR3 is TGTGCCAGCAGCTTGATCTGGACTAGCGGAGAAGAGACCCAGTACTTC.

The chain combines TRBV6-2 or TRBV6-3 with TRBJ1-5; D gene unclear. This CDR3 has 15 residues. V was shortened by 5 bases and J by 6 bases, with 17 bases between the two germline ends. CDR1 is MNHEY and CDR2 is SVGEGT in the germline V gene. In DNA, the CDR3 is TGTGCCAGCAGTCCCCCGGGAGGGCGGGGTCAGCCCCAGCATTTT. Protein sequence: CASSPPGGRGQPQHF.

About this clonotype itself: Being one base from a much bigger clone, this may be a read error. This chain connects TRBV27 to TRBJ2-1; TRBD2 agrees at 7 bases. The CDR3 loop spans 15 amino acids. Germline-derived CDR1 and CDR2 are MNHEY and SMNVEV (reference sequence). For the CDR3, the DNA is TGTGCCAGCAGTCCACGGACTAGAGCCTACAATGAGCAGTCCTTC. This codes for CASSPRTRAYNEQSF.

The chain has TRBV28 and TRBJ1-5; 7 nucleotides line up with TRBD1. Trimming removed 7 bases from V and 4 bases from J; junction bases left unmatched: 7. This CDR3 is 14 amino acids long. In germline, CDR1 is MDHEN, CDR2 SYDVKM. CDR3 region: CASNPGQPNQPQHF. In DNA, the CDR3 is TGTGCCAGCAATCCGGGACAGCCAAATCAGCCCCAGCATTTT. The entire variable domain, with the rest obtained from reference TRBV28 and TRBJ1-5, is as follows: DVKVTQSSRYLVKRTGEKVFLECVQDMDHENMFWYRQDPGLGLRLIYFSYDVKMKEKGDIPEGYSVSREKKERFSLILESASTNQTSMYLCASNPGQPNQPQHFGDGTRLSIL.

This clonotype has more than one count but fewer than ten. The chain has TRBV3-1 and TRBJ2-5, with D perhaps TRBD2 (6 bases). This CDR3 has 14 amino acids. Germline assignment: CDR1 LGHDT and CDR2 YNNKEL (reference sequence). V was shortened by 2 bases and J by 5 bases, with 12 bases between the two germline ends. The CDR3 region is CASSQQGGGETQYF. The CDR3 DNA sequence: TGTGCCAGCAGCCAACAGGGAGGCGGGGAGACCCAGTACTTC.

The sample holds a few counts of this clonotype. The chain employs TRBV5-1 and TRBJ2-3; D remains ambiguous. V was cut by 0 bases and J by 0 bases, with 11 bases left in between. There are 16 residues in the CDR3. Germline-derived CDR1 and CDR2 are SGHRS and YFSETQ. The CDR3 DNA is TGCGCCAGCAGCTTGGGGACGACTGCTAGCACAGATACGCAGTATTTT. Protein: CASSLGTTASTDTQYF.

This clonotype was seen repeatedly, ten times or more. This chain connects TRBV6-5 to TRBJ2-1; D ambiguous. Trimming shortened V by 2 bases and J by 9 bases, and 5 bases separated the two germline ends. The CDR3 contains 11 residues. The germline gives CDR1 MNHEY, CDR2 SVGAGI. CDR3 sequence: CASSYSGEQFF. CDR3 sequence (DNA): TGTGCCAGCAGTTACAGTGGTGAGCAGTTCTTC.

This clonotype was detected only a few times. The rearrangement links TRBV19 to TRBJ2-7, with D possibly matching TRBD1 (6 bases). Deletions cut 5 bases from V and 3 bases from J, with 17 bases between. The CDR3 has 15 amino acids. CDR1 is LNHDA, CDR2 SQIVND, per germline (reference sequence). In nucleotides, the CDR3 is TGTGCCAGTAGTCAGGGGTTACGGGAAGGCTACGAGCAGTACTTC. Protein: CASSQGLREGYEQYF. The whole variable domain, filled in from reference TRBV19 and TRBJ2-7, reads DGGITQSPKYLFRKEGQNVTLSCEQNLNHDAMYWYRQDPGQGLRLIYYSQIVNDFQKGDIAEGYSVSREKKESFPLTVTSAQKNPTAFYLCASSQGLREGYEQYFGPGTRLTVT.

In this sample, this clonotype turned up a few times. The gene calls are TRBV20-1 and TRBJ2-7; 11 bases are shared with TRBD2. With V trimmed by 0 bases and J by 1 base, 2 bases remained unmatched. In germline, CDR1 is DFQATT, CDR2 SNEGSKA (reference sequence). The CDR3 is 15 amino acids. CDR3 sequence: CSARDGTSGSYEQYF. The CDR3 DNA reads TGCAGTGCTAGAGATGGGACTAGCGGATCCTACGAGCAGTACTTC.

This clonotype was counted between two and nine times. The chain couples TRBV6-2 or TRBV6-3 to TRBJ2-1; D remains ambiguous. The CDR3 is 11 residues long. Trimming removed 1 base from V and 10 bases from J, with 5 bases in between. CDR1 is MNHEY, CDR2 SVGEGT, per germline. CDR3 nucleotide sequence: TGTGCCAGCAGTTACTTGGGAGAGCAGTTCTTC. Translation: CASSYLGEQFF.

Details on this clonotype: Its ends do not fully match the called genes, so a read error is possible. The chain employs TRBV20-1 and TRBJ1-1; 8 bases agree with TRBD1. The CDR3 is made up of 16 amino acids. From germline, CDR1 is DFQATT and CDR2 SNEGSKA (reference sequence). The DNA for the CDR3 is TGCAGTGCTGGAGATCCCCAGGGGGCACCGAACACTGAAGCTTTCTTT. Translation gives CSAGDPQGAPNTEAFF.